This T cell receptor beta chain was captured in a study of cytomegalovirus exposure and HLA in healthy donors. Findings and caveats of the study: Altogether, 164 TCR beta chains were recorded as cytomegalovirus-associated. High specificity and sensitivity for cytomegalovirus status were reported for the classifier. Researchers reported that a few CMV-associated chains were confirmed in vitro as CMV antigen-specific.

The donors belonged to the approximately 110-subject validation cohort, separate from the approximately 700-subject first cohort. The junction had 8 bases not matched to a gene; V was cut back by 3 bases and J by 3 bases. Looked up from germline, CDR1 is SGHTA and CDR2 is FQGNSA. The CDR3 contains 17 residues. In the case of this clone: The antigen is undetermined.

Assay used: immunoSEQ multiplex PCR; TCRdb lists only in-frame clones, some missing. The sample records about 250,000 clones, around nine tenths being singletons. The TCR comes from a man aged 18-30 years in good health and CMV-seronegative. The J gene is TRBJ1-5, the V gene TRBV7-2, with TRBD1 identical over 10 bases. Sequences were obtained from PBMCs. This chain's CDR3 is CASSFYRTGGSNQPQHF. The CDR3, as DNA: TGTGCCAGCAGCTTTTACCGGACAGGGGGGTCCAATCAGCCCCAGCATTTT.